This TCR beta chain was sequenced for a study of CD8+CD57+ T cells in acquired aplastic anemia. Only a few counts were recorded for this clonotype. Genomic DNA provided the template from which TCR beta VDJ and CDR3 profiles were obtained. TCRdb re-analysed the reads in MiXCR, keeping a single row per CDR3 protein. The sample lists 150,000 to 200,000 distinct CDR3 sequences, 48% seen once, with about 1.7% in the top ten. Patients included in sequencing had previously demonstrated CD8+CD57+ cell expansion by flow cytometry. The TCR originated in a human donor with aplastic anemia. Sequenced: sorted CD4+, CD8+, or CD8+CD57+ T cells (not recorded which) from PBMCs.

The CDR3, as DNA: TGCGCCAGCAGCTTGGGCAGCGGGGGGGCCGACACCGGGGAGCTGTTTTTT. This translates into CASSLGSGGADTGELFF. The V and J genes are TRBV5-1 and TRBJ2-2, with TRBD2 matching 10 bases. The CDR3 spans 17 residues. The V gene end was trimmed by 0 bases and the J gene end by 3 bases; junction bases not matched to a gene: 5. The germline V gene encodes CDR1 SGHRS and CDR2 YFSETQ.